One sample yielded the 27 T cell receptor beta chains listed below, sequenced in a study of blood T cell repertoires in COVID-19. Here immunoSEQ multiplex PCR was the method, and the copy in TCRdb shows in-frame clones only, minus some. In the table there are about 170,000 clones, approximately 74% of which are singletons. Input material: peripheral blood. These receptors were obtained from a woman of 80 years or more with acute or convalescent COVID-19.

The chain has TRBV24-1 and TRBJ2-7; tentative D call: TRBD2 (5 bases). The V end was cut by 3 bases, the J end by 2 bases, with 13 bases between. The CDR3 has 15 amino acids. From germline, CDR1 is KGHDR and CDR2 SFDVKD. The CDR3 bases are TGTGCCACCAGTGATAGTGGAGGTGGGACCTACGAGCAGTACTTC. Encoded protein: CATSDSGGGTYEQYF.

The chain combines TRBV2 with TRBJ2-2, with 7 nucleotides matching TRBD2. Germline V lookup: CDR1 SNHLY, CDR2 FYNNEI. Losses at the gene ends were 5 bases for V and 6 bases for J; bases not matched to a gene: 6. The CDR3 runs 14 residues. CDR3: CASSLNSGSGELFF. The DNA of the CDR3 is TGTGCCAGCAGTTTAAATAGCGGGTCCGGGGAGCTGTTTTTT.

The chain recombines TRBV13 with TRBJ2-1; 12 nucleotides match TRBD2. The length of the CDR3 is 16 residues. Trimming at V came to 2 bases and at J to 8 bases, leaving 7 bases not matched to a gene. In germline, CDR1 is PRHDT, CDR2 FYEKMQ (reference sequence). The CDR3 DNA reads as TGTGCCAGCAGCTTACTAGCGGGAGGGCCTGGAGATGAGCAGTTCTTC. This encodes CASSLLAGGPGDEQFF.

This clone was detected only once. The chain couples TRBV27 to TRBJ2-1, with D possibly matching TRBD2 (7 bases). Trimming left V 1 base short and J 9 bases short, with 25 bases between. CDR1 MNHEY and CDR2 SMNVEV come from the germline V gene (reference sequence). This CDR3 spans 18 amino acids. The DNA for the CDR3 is TGTGCCAGCAGTTTATTGGGTAGGGGAGGGGGTGATGCTACTGAGCAGTTCTTC. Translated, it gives CASSLLGRGGGDATEQFF.

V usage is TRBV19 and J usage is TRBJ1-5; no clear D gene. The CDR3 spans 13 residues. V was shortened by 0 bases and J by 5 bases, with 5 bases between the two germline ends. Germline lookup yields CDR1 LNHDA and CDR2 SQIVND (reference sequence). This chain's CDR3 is CASSIDEDQPQHF. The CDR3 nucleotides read TGTGCCAGTAGTATAGATGAGGATCAGCCCCAGCATTTT.

In DNA, the CDR3 is TGCGCCAGCAGCCAAGGGCTAGTCATAGTAAATGAGCAGTTCTTC. It specifies CASSQGLVIVNEQFF. This chain connects TRBV4-1 to TRBJ2-1; D remains unclear. The CDR3 covers 15 residues. V lost 1 base and J 7 bases, leaving 14 bases between the germline ends. Germline lookup yields CDR1 MGHRA and CDR2 YSYEKL.

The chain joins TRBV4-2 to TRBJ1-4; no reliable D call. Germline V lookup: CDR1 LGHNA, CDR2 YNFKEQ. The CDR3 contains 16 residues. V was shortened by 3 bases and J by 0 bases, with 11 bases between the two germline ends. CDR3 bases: TGTGCCAGCAGCCAGTCCAGGATTGCAACTAATGAAAAACTGTTTTTT. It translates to CASSQSRIATNEKLFF.

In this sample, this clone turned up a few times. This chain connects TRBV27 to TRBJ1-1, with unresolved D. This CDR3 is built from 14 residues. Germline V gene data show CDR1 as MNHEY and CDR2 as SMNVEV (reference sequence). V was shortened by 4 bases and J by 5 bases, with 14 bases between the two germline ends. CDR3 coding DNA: TGTGCCAGCAGTTACCTCGACCAGGTGACTGAAGCTTTCTTT. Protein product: CASSYLDQVTEAFF.

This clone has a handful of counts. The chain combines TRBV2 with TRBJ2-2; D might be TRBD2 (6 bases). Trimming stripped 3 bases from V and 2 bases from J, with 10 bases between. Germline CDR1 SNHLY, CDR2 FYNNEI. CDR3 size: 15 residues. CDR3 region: CASSEGGRNTGELFF. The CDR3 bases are TGTGCCAGCAGTGAGGGGGGACGCAACACCGGGGAGCTGTTTTTT.

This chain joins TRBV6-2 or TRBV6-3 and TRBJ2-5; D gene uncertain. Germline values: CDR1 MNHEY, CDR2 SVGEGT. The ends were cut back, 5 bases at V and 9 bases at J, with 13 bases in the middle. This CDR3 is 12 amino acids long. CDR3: CASSDPREAQYF. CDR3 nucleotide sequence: TGTGCCAGCAGTGACCCCCGTGAGGCCCAGTACTTC.

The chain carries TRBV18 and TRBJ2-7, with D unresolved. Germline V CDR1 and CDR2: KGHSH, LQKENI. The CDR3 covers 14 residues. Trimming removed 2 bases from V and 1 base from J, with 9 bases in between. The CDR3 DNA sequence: TGTGCCAGCTCACCATCGGCGGAGTCCTACGAGCAGTACTTC. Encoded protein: CASSPSAESYEQYF.

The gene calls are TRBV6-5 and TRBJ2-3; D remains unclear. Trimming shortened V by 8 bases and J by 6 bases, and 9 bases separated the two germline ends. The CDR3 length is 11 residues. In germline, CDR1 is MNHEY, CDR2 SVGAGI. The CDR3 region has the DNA TGTGCCAGCCAGGTCCGGGATACGCAGTATTTT. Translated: CASQVRDTQYF.

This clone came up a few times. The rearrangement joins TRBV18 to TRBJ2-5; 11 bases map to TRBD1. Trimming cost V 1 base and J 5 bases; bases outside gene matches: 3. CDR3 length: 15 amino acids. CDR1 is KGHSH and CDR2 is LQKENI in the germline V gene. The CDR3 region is CASSPHRDRGETQYF. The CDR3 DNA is TGTGCCAGCTCACCACATCGGGACAGGGGGGAGACCCAGTACTTC.

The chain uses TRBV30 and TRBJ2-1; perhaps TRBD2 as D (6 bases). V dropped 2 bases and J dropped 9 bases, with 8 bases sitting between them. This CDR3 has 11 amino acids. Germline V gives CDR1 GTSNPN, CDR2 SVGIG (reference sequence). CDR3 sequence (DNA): TGTGCCTGGAGTCCAGCGGGTGAGCAGTTCTTC. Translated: CAWSPAGEQFF.

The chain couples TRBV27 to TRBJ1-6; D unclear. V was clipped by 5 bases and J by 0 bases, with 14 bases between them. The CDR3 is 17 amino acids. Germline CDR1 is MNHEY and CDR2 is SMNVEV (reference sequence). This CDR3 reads CASSREVGSSYNSPLHF. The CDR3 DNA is TGTGCCAGCAGTCGAGAAGTGGGCAGCTCCTATAATTCACCCCTCCACTTT.

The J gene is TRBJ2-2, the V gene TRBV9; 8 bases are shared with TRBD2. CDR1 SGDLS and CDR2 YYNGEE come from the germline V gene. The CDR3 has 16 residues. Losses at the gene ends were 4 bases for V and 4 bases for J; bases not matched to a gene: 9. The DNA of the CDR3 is TGTGCCAGCAGCTTCCCACGGACTAGCCCCACCGGGGAGCTGTTTTTT. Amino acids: CASSFPRTSPTGELFF.

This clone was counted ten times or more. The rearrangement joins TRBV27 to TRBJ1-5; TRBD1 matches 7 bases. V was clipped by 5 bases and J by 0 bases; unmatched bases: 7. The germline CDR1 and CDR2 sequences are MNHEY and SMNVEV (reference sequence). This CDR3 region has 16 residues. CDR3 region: CASSPINRGSNQPQHF. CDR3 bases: TGTGCCAGCAGTCCCATCAACAGGGGTAGCAATCAGCCCCAGCATTTT.

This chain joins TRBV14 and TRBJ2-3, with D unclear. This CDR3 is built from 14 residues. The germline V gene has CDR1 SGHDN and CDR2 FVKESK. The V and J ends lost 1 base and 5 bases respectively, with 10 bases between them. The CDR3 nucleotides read TGTGCCAGCAGCCAAGGTCCTTCGGGAGATACGCAGTATTTT. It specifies CASSQGPSGDTQYF.

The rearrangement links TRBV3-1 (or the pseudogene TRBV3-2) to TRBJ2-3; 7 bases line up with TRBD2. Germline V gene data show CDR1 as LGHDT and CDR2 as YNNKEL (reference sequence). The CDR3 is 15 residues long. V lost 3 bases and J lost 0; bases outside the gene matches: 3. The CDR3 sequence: CASSHPSGSTDTQYF. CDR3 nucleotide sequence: TGTGCCAGCAGCCATCCTAGCGGCAGCACAGATACGCAGTATTTT.

CDR3 bases: TGTGCCAGCACCGAACAGGGGGCTAGAACCGGGGAGCTGTTTTTT. Its translation: CASTEQGARTGELFF. This chain links TRBV2 with TRBJ2-2; 9 bases agree with TRBD1. The J segment lost 5 bases and the V segment lost 7 bases, leaving 8 bases of the junction unmatched. The germline gives CDR1 SNHLY, CDR2 FYNNEI. The CDR3 covers 15 residues.

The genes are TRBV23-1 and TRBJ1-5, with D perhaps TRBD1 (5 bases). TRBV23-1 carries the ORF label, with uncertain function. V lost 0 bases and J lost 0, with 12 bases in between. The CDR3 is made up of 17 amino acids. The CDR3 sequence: CASSQSSGGPSNQPQHF. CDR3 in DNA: TGCGCCAGCAGTCAATCAAGCGGGGGACCTAGCAATCAGCCCCAGCATTTT.

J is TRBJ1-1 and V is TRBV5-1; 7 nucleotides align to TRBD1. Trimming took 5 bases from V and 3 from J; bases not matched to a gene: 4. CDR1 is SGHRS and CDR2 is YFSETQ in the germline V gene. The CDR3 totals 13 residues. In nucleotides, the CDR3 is TGCGCCAGCAGAGGGGGCGCGGACACTGAAGCTTTCTTT. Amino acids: CASRGGADTEAFF.

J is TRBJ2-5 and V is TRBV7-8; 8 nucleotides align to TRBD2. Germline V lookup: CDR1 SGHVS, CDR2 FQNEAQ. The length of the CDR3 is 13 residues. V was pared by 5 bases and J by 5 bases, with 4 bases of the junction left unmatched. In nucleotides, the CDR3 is TGTGCCAGCAGCCAGCGGGAGTTGGAGACCCAGTACTTC. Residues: CASSQRELETQYF.

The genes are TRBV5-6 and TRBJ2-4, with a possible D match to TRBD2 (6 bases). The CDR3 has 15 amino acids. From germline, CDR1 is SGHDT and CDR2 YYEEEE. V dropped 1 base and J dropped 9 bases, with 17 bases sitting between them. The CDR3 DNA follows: TGTGCCAGCAGCTTGTGGGCTCGGACCGGGGGCATTCAGTACTTC. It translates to CASSLWARTGGIQYF.

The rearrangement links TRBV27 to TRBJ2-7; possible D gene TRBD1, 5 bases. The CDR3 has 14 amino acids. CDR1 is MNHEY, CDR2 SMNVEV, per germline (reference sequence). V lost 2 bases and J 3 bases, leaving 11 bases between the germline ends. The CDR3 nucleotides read TGTGCCAGCAGTTTAATCGGGCAGGGCTACGAGCAGTACTTC. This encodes CASSLIGQGYEQYF.

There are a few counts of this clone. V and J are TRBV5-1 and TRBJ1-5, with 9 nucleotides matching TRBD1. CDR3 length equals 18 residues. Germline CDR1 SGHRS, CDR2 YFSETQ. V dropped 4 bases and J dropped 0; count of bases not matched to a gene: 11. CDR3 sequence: CASSPQGGQGYSNQPQHF. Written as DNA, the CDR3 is TGCGCCAGCAGCCCGCAGGGGGGACAGGGTTATAGCAATCAGCCCCAGCATTTT.

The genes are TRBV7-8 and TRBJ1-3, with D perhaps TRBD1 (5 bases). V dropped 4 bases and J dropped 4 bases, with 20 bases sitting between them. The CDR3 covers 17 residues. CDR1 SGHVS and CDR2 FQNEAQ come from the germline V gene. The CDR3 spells CASSSQGLGSGGNTIYF. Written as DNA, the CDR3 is TGTGCCAGCAGCTCCCAAGGATTGGGGTCAGGGGGAAACACCATATATTTT.